A selection of T cell receptor beta chains follows, all from one sample in a study of CD8 T cells in ankylosing spondylitis. TCRdb processed the 5' RACE reads anew with MiXCR; each CDR3 protein has one entry. The sample includes a few hundred thousand distinct CDR3 sequences, roughly a tenth of them seen just once. The source material was blood, either unsorted or a sorted T cell fraction (not recorded which). These receptors were obtained from a male donor with ankylosing spondylitis or in good health (not recorded which). Each CDR3 is given with its conserved first and last residue. D genes are given only for firm matches. Clone size is not always given. Where it is, it says once, few, many or a class for expanded clones.

length | size | D | J | V | CDR3 | DNA
16 | many | TRBD1 | TRBJ2-4 | TRBV29-1 | CSVEAGTGLAKNIQYF | TGCAGCGTTGAAGCCGGGACAGGCCTAGCCAAAAACATTCAGTACTTC
14 | many | TRBD2 | TRBJ2-5 | TRBV20-1 | CSARGEGREETQYF | TGCAGTGCTAGGGGGGAGGGGAGAGAAGAGACCCAGTACTTC
17 | few | TRBD2 | TRBJ2-7 | TRBV5-1 | CASTNRPGLAEEGEQYF | TGCGCCAGCACGAACCGGCCGGGACTAGCGGAAGAAGGCGAGCAGTACTTC
15 | many | NA | TRBJ1-1 | TRBV5-1 | CASRVSPLLNTEAFF | TGCGCCAGCAGAGTCAGTCCCCTTTTGAACACTGAAGCTTTCTTT
15 | NA | TRBD1 | TRBJ2-3 | TRBV7-2 | CASSRGGQYTDTQYF | TGTGCCAGCAGCCGAGGGGGACAGTACACAGATACGCAGTATTTT
13 | many | TRBD1 | TRBJ1-2 | TRBV6-1 | CASRDPGGAGYTF | TGTGCCAGCAGAGACCCAGGGGGAGCTGGCTACACCTTC
18 | many | TRBD2 | TRBJ2-1 | TRBV24-1 | CATSDAGSSGGSYNEQFF | TGTGCCACCAGTGACGCCGGCTCTAGCGGGGGTTCCTACAATGAGCAGTTCTTC
15 | many | TRBD2 | TRBJ2-7 | TRBV12-3/TRBV12-4 | CASSLASGTDDEQYF | TGTGCCAGCAGTTTGGCTAGCGGGACAGACGACGAGCAGTACTTC
18 | NA | NA | TRBJ2-2 | TRBV3-1 | CASSHTNYRETNTGELFF | TGTGCCAGCAGCCATACGAATTACAGGGAGACGAACACCGGGGAGCTGTTTTTT
13 | NA | NA | TRBJ2-3 | TRBV5-1 | CASSWGMADTQYF | TGCGCCAGCAGCTGGGGAATGGCGGATACGCAGTATTTT
16 | many | TRBD1 | TRBJ1-5 | TRBV28 | CASSSDRESSNQPQHF | TGTGCCAGCAGTTCAGACAGGGAAAGTAGCAATCAGCCCCAGCATTTT
20 | many | NA | TRBJ2-1 | TRBV3-1 | CASSQDRQVYLALGDNEQFF | TGTGCCAGCAGCCAAGATAGACAGGTATATTTGGCGTTGGGGGACAATGAGCAGTTCTTC
13 | many | TRBD1 | TRBJ1-2 | TRBV12-3/TRBV12-4 | CASSPDRGLGYTF | TGTGCCAGCAGTCCGGACAGGGGGCTAGGCTACACCTTC
14 | NA | NA | TRBJ2-7 | TRBV19 | CASSIADTSYEQYF | TGTGCCAGTAGTATAGCTGACACTTCCTACGAGCAGTACTTC
17 | many | TRBD2 | TRBJ2-6 | TRBV12-3/TRBV12-4 | CASSRGGPLSGANVLTF | TGTGCCAGCAGCCGCGGGGGACCCCTCTCTGGGGCCAACGTCCTGACTTTC
13 | many | NA | TRBJ2-2 | TRBV12-3/TRBV12-4 | CASSLTLTGELFF | TGTGCCAGCAGTTTAACGTTAACCGGGGAGCTGTTTTTT
15 | many | TRBD2 | TRBJ2-1 | TRBV5-1 | CASSTSGGAGYEQFF | TGCGCCAGCAGCACTAGCGGGGGGGCGGGTTATGAGCAGTTCTTC
12 | many | NA | TRBJ2-7 | TRBV12-3/TRBV12-4 | CASSPRGYEQYF | TGTGCCAGCAGTCCCCGGGGCTACGAGCAGTACTTC
15 | many | NA | TRBJ2-7 | TRBV5-1 | CASSLWAGQSYEQYF | TGCGCCAGCAGCTTGTGGGCAGGGCAGAGCTACGAGCAGTACTTC
15 | many | NA | TRBJ2-7 | TRBV15 | CATSRDLGNTYEQYF | TGTGCCACCAGCAGAGATTTAGGGAATACCTACGAGCAGTACTTC
15 | many | TRBD2 | TRBJ2-3 | TRBV7-3 | CASSSLAESTDTQYF | TGTGCCAGCAGCTCGCTAGCGGAAAGCACAGATACGCAGTATTTT
15 | many | NA | TRBJ2-1 | TRBV7-2 | CASSSNRGSGNEQFF | TGTGCCAGCAGCTCGAACCGCGGCTCCGGCAATGAGCAGTTCTTC
14 | many | NA | TRBJ2-3 | TRBV27 | CASSFGRNTDTQYF | TGTGCCAGCAGTTTTGGCCGGAACACAGATACGCAGTATTTT
19 | many | TRBD1 | TRBJ1-1 | TRBV24-1 | CATSVSGTGREMRNTEAFF | TGTGCCACCAGTGTCTCCGGGACAGGGAGGGAGATGAGGAACACTGAAGCTTTCTTT
15 | NA | NA | TRBJ2-5 | TRBV7-8 | CASSLVWGTQETQYF | TGTGCCAGCAGCTTAGTGTGGGGGACGCAAGAGACCCAGTACTTC
15 | many | NA | TRBJ2-1 | TRBV29-1 | CSVGDAGRTYNEQFF | TGCAGCGTTGGAGATGCGGGGAGGACCTACAATGAGCAGTTCTTC
16 | many | NA | TRBJ2-2 | TRBV5-1 | CASSSEGGRATGELFF | TGCGCCAGCAGTTCCGAGGGAGGCAGGGCCACCGGGGAGCTGTTTTTT
15 | many | TRBD1 | TRBJ2-3 | TRBV5-1 | CASSSRTGGSDTQYF | TGCGCCAGCAGCTCGCGGACAGGGGGCTCAGATACGCAGTATTTT
15 | NA | NA | TRBJ2-5 | TRBV3-1 | CASSQGGTIQETQYF | TGTGCCAGCAGCCAAGGGGGAACCATCCAAGAGACCCAGTACTTC
15 | few | NA | TRBJ2-3 | TRBV5-1 | CASSLDTYGTDTQYF | TGCGCCAGCAGCTTGGACACATACGGGACAGATACGCAGTATTTT
17 | many | TRBD1 | TRBJ1-1 | TRBV20-1 | CSVLMRDRGSGYTEAFF | TGCAGTGTCCTGATGCGGGACAGGGGGTCTGGCTACACTGAAGCTTTCTTT
14 | many | TRBD2 | TRBJ2-2 | TRBV20-1 | CSARPAGASGELFF | TGCAGTGCTAGACCAGCGGGGGCCTCCGGGGAGCTGTTTTTT
15 | many | NA | TRBJ1-1 | TRBV9 | CASSSHIGENTEAFF | TGTGCCAGCAGCTCCCATATAGGGGAGAACACTGAAGCTTTCTTT
13 | many | NA | TRBJ1-2 | TRBV29-1 | CSVTQQGLEGYTF | TGCAGCGTAACACAACAGGGATTGGAGGGCTACACCTTC
14 | many | NA | TRBJ2-3 | TRBV20-1 | CSGLGGPLQDTQYF | TGCAGTGGCCTAGGGGGACCCCTCCAGGATACGCAGTATTTT
15 | NA | TRBD1 | TRBJ2-7 | TRBV5-5 | CASSLGWDRRGEQYF | TGTGCCAGCAGCTTGGGATGGGACAGGCGGGGTGAGCAGTACTTC
13 | many | NA | TRBJ2-5 | TRBV11-1 | CASSWGQQETQYF | TGTGCCAGCAGCTGGGGACAACAAGAGACCCAGTACTTC
13 | few | TRBD1 | TRBJ2-7 | TRBV7-2 | CASRWTGADEQYF | TGTGCCAGCAGGTGGACAGGGGCCGACGAGCAGTACTTC
15 | many | NA | TRBJ2-5 | TRBV5-1 | CASSSGTLYQETQYF | TGCGCCAGCAGCTCCGGGACACTCTACCAAGAGACCCAGTACTTC
14 | NA | TRBD2 | TRBJ2-2 | TRBV27 | CASRRRGALGELFF | TGTGCCAGCAGGAGGCGGGGGGCCCTCGGGGAGCTGTTTTTT
17 | many | TRBD2 | TRBJ2-7 | TRBV20-1 | CSAPGASGGAVLGEQYF | TGCAGTGCCCCAGGGGCTAGCGGGGGGGCAGTATTAGGCGAGCAGTACTTC
15 | many | TRBD2 | TRBJ2-3 | TRBV20-1 | CSANLAGTATDTQYF | TGCAGTGCCAACCTAGCGGGGACGGCCACAGATACGCAGTATTTT
15 | many | NA | TRBJ1-6 | TRBV7-9 | CASSLDGFGNSPLHF | TGTGCCAGCAGCTTAGACGGGTTTGGCAATTCACCCCTCCACTTT
12 | few | NA | TRBJ2-1 | TRBV5-1 | CASSLGGDGQFF | TGCGCCAGCAGCTTGGGGGGGGACGGGCAGTTCTTC
16 | many | NA | TRBJ2-5 | TRBV11-2 | CASSLDRGVGGETQYF | TGTGCCAGCAGCTTAGATCGGGGCGTAGGAGGAGAGACCCAGTACTTC
17 | many | TRBD1 | TRBJ2-6 | TRBV27 | CASSPRDSRPGANVLTF | TGTGCCAGCAGTCCCCGGGACAGTCGCCCTGGGGCCAACGTCCTGACTTTC
12 | few | NA | TRBJ1-5 | TRBV29-1 | CSVAGSDQPQHF | TGCAGCGTTGCAGGGTCTGATCAGCCCCAGCATTTT
16 | many | TRBD2 | TRBJ2-1 | TRBV12-3/TRBV12-4 | CASSPRLAGVDNEQFF | TGTGCCAGCAGCCCCCGACTAGCGGGGGTCGACAATGAGCAGTTCTTC
14 | many | TRBD1 | TRBJ1-2 | TRBV29-1 | CSVFSDRDGYGYTF | TGCAGCGTCTTTTCGGACAGGGACGGCTATGGCTACACCTTC
14 | few | TRBD2 | TRBJ2-3 | TRBV12-3/TRBV12-4 | CASSRGLGLDTQYF | TGTGCCAGCAGTAGGGGACTAGGTTTAGATACGCAGTATTTT
15 | many | TRBD1 | TRBJ2-2 | TRBV5-4 | CASSSDRGHTGELFF | TGTGCCAGCAGCAGTGACAGGGGGCACACCGGGGAGCTGTTTTTT
18 | NA | TRBD1 | TRBJ1-1 | TRBV5-1 | CASSFRDSRLQVNTEAFF | TGCGCCAGCAGCTTCCGGGACAGCCGCCTCCAGGTGAACACTGAAGCTTTCTTT
16 | many | NA | TRBJ1-4 | TRBV7-2 | CASSQGPGTDNEKLFF | TGTGCCAGCAGCCAAGGACCCGGGACGGATAATGAAAAACTGTTTTTT